The 22 T cell receptor beta chains reported below all come from one sample, sequenced in a study of shared clonotypes between healthy human individuals. Generated by immunoSEQ multiplex PCR, the TCRdb table keeps only in-frame clones and is missing some. The sample includes over a million clones, approximately 72% of them seen just once. Material: memory CD4+ T cells sorted from blood. Subset specified: CD45RA-negative fraction. The receptors here all came from a man aged 18 to 35 in good health.

The V gene is TRBV29-1, the J gene TRBJ2-5, with D perhaps TRBD1 (5 bases). The CDR3 consists of 12 residues. V was pared by 7 bases and J by 5 bases, with 14 bases between. Germline CDR1 SQVTM, CDR2 ANQGSEA. The CDR3 is CSGDLGAETQYF. The CDR3 coding sequence is TGCAGCGGTGACTTAGGGGCCGAGACCCAGTACTTC. The whole variable domain, remainder taken from reference TRBV29-1 and TRBJ2-5, is SAVISQKPSRDICQRGTSLTIQCQVDSQVTMMFWYRQQPGQSLTLIATANQGSEATYESGFVIDKFPISRPNLTFSTLTVSNMSPEDSSIYLCSGDLGAETQYFGPGTRLLVL.

The chain recombines TRBV9 with TRBJ1-3; unclear D gene. The germline CDR1 and CDR2 sequences are SGDLS and YYNGEE. V dropped 0 bases and J dropped 2 bases, with 21 bases sitting between them. This CDR3 is 19 amino acids long. The CDR3 nucleotides are TGTGCCAGCAGCGTAGCTACCTCTGGGGTGGGCCGGACTGGAAACACCATATATTTT. Its protein is CASSVATSGVGRTGNTIYF.

This clone was found once. This chain joins TRBV21-1 and TRBJ2-5; TRBD1 reflects the table's D call only, with no check against the DNA. TRBV21-1 represents a pseudogene. The CDR3 extends over 14 amino acids. CDR3: CASSPLRGQETQYF. The CDR3, as DNA: TGTGCCAGCAGCCCGCTAAGGGGTCAAGAGACCCAGTACTTC.

The V gene is TRBV5-5, the J gene TRBJ2-7; 7 positions match TRBD2. V dropped 0 bases and J dropped 3; count of bases not matched to a gene: 3. Per the germline V gene, CDR1 is SGHKS and CDR2 is YYEKEE (reference sequence). The CDR3 covers 14 residues. CDR3 in DNA: TGTGCCAGCAGCTTGGCGGGAGGTGGCTACGAGCAGTACTTC. Encoded protein: CASSLAGGGYEQYF.

This clone has at least ten counts. CDR3 DNA sequence: TGTGCCAGCAGTTCCGGGACGGGTGGTACAAAACTGTTTTTT. Translated: CASSSGTGGTKLFF. The V call is TRBV6-5, the J call TRBJ1-4; D perhaps matches TRBD1 (5 bases). CDR1 is MNHEY and CDR2 is SVGAGI in the germline V gene. Trimming shortened V by 4 bases and J by 10 bases, and 16 bases separated the two germline ends. The CDR3 totals 14 residues.

In this sample, this clone turned up a few times. The chain uses TRBV5-4 and TRBJ1-6; the match to TRBD1 covers 8 bases. Germline V gene data show CDR1 as SGHNT and CDR2 as YYREEE (reference sequence). The CDR3 is 14 amino acids. The junction had 2 bases not matched to a gene; V was cut back by 0 bases and J by 9 bases. The CDR3 DNA is TGTGCCAGCAGCTTGGCGGACAGGGCTTCACCCCTCCACTTT. It yields the protein CASSLADRASPLHF.

J is TRBJ1-4 and V is TRBV2; TRBD1 agrees at 8 bases. CDR1 SNHLY and CDR2 FYNNEI come from the germline V gene. V was clipped by 6 bases and J by 7 bases; unmatched bases: 10. CDR3 size: 15 residues. As DNA, the CDR3 is TGTGCCAGCAGGAGACAGGGGCAACTAGGTGAAAAACTGTTTTTT. Protein: CASRRQGQLGEKLFF. The full variable domain, its missing parts supplied by reference TRBV2 and TRBJ1-4, is EPEVTQTPSHQVTQMGQEVILRCVPISNHLYFYWYRQILGQKVEFLVSFYNNEISEKSEIFDDQFSVERPDGSNFTLKIRSTKLEDSAMYFCASRRQGQLGEKLFFGSGTQLSVL.

This clone was detected only a few times. The V gene is TRBV9, the J gene TRBJ1-2; D possibly corresponds to TRBD1 (5 bases). From germline, CDR1 is SGDLS and CDR2 YYNGEE. The CDR3 contains 15 residues. V lost 3 bases and J 3 bases, leaving 15 bases between the germline ends. The CDR3 DNA is TGTGCCAGCAGCGCCCACGTGGGGGATTACTATGGCTACACCTTC. The encoded protein is CASSAHVGDYYGYTF.

This CDR3 is CASSQVGGGALDTQYF. Here the CDR3 DNA reads TGCGCCAGCAGCCAAGTAGGCGGGGGGGCCTTAGATACGCAGTATTTT. The chain joins TRBV4-1 to TRBJ2-3, with TRBD2 matching over 9 bases. This CDR3 contains 16 residues. V shed 1 base, J shed 5 bases, and the junction held 7 bases outside the gene matches. CDR1 is MGHRA, CDR2 YSYEKL, per germline.

This clone was detected only a few times. The genes are TRBV6-1 and TRBJ1-1; TRBD1 matches 7 bases. The CDR3 totals 15 residues. Germline V lookup: CDR1 MNHNS, CDR2 SASEGT. V lost 2 bases and J lost 2; bases outside the gene matches: 5. In nucleotides, the CDR3 is TGTGCCAGCAGTGAACACAGGGGACTCAACACTGAAGCTTTCTTT. Its protein product is CASSEHRGLNTEAFF.

The table lists this clone with a few counts. V and J are TRBV5-1 and TRBJ2-5; tentatively, D is TRBD2 (6 bases). Trimming removed 4 bases at V and 2 bases at J, with 12 bases between. This CDR3 comprises 14 residues. Germline V gene sequence: CDR1 SGHRS, CDR2 YFSETQ. This chain's CDR3 is CASSVQAGQETQYF. In nucleotides, the CDR3 is TGCGCCAGCAGCGTACAGGCGGGGCAAGAGACCCAGTACTTC.

As regards this clone: The sample has other DNA sequences that encode this CDR3 too. The chain couples TRBV15 to TRBJ2-6, with unresolved D. Per germline, CDR1 LNHNV and CDR2 YYDKDF (reference sequence). The CDR3 runs to 15 residues. V lost 1 base, J lost 0 bases, and 4 bases lay in between. CDR3 DNA sequence: TGTGCCACCAGCAGAGGGTCCTCTGGGGCCAACGTCCTGACTTTC. Amino acid sequence: CATSRGSSGANVLTF. Full variable domain (outside the CDR3, taken from reference TRBV15 and TRBJ2-6): DAMVIQNPRYQVTQFGKPVTLSCSQTLNHNVMYWYQQKSSQAPKLLFHYYDKDFNNEADTPDNFQSRRPNTSFCFLDIRSPGLGDTAMYLCATSRGSSGANVLTFGAGSRLTVL.

This clone was observed a handful of times. This chain links TRBV7-4 with TRBJ2-7; the D is unclear. The V end lost 8 bases, the J end lost 2 bases, and 7 bases lay between the germline ends. Germline V gene lookup returns CDR1 SGHVT and CDR2 SQSDAQ. The CDR3 has 11 residues. CDR3 DNA: TGTGCCAGCTCTGGACCCTACGAGCAGTACTTC. Translation gives CASSGPYEQYF.

The V call is TRBV28, the J call TRBJ2-1; D is perhaps TRBD1 (6 bases). Trimming took off 9 bases at V and 5 bases at J, with 20 bases between the two ends. In germline, CDR1 is MDHEN, CDR2 SYDVKM. The CDR3 covers 15 residues. The CDR3 here is CASPKSRGGNNEQFF. The CDR3 nucleotides read TGTGCCAGTCCAAAAAGCAGGGGTGGCAACAATGAGCAGTTCTTC.

The chain recombines TRBV6-6 with TRBJ2-1; 7 nucleotides line up with TRBD2. The CDR3 consists of 13 residues. Germline assignment: CDR1 MNHNY and CDR2 SVGAGI (reference sequence). The J segment lost 8 bases and the V segment lost 6 bases, leaving 7 bases of the junction unmatched. CDR3 loop: CASRYGRGYEQFF. In DNA form, the CDR3 reads TGTGCCAGCAGATATGGGCGGGGGTATGAGCAGTTCTTC.

This chain connects TRBV25-1 to TRBJ1-6, with 10 bases identical to TRBD1. CDR1 MGHDK and CDR2 SYGVNS come from the germline V gene. The J segment lost 10 bases and the V segment lost 5 bases, leaving 8 bases of the junction unmatched. The CDR3 has 15 residues. The CDR3 nucleotides are TGTGCCAGCAGTTCGGGACAGGGGCTTTGGTCACCCCTCCACTTT. Its translation: CASSSGQGLWSPLHF.

The chain recombines TRBV1 with TRBJ2-5; the table assigns TRBD2, which was not confirmed against the DNA. The J call may not be correct, given that the DNA end is closer to TRBJ2-7. TRBV1 corresponds to a pseudogene. This CDR3 contains 15 residues. CDR3 residues: CTSSQAEGGIHEQYF. The CDR3 region has the DNA TGCACCAGCAGCCAAGCGGAGGGCGGGATCCACGAGCAGTACTTC.

Details on this clone: The sample holds other DNA sequences that translate to the same CDR3. The chain has TRBV6-5 and TRBJ1-1; D remains ambiguous. Germline V gives CDR1 MNHEY, CDR2 SVGAGI. Trimming removed 6 bases from V and 0 bases from J, with 5 bases in between. The CDR3 has 12 residues. The DNA of the CDR3 is TGTGCCAGCAGAACGGTGAACACTGAAGCTTTCTTT. Encoded protein: CASRTVNTEAFF.

J is TRBJ2-7 and V is TRBV19, with 8 bases that match TRBD2. The CDR3 sequence is 13 residues long. Germline CDR1 and CDR2: LNHDA and SQIVND (reference sequence). Trimming removed 3 bases from V and 3 bases from J; junction bases left unmatched: 1. The CDR3 region is CASSIGTSYEQYF. The CDR3 DNA is TGTGCCAGTAGTATCGGGACTAGCTACGAGCAGTACTTC.

Regarding this clone: One base away lies a much larger clone, so this may be a sequencing read error. This CDR3 is also generated by other DNA sequences in the sample. The rearrangement joins TRBV10-1 to TRBJ1-1; D call uncertain. Germline CDR1 WNHNN, CDR2 SYGVQD (reference sequence). This CDR3 has 12 amino acids. V dropped 5 bases and J dropped 1 base, with 5 bases sitting between them. CDR3 in amino acids: CASSRGNTEAFF. The CDR3, as DNA: TGCGCCAGCAGTCGGGGGAACACTGAAGCTTTCTTT.

This rearrangement joins TRBV7-8 to TRBJ1-6; 7 nucleotides agree with TRBD1. V dropped 6 bases and J dropped 6; count of bases not matched to a gene: 8. The CDR3 runs to 15 residues. The germline gives CDR1 SGHVS, CDR2 FQNEAQ. CDR3 protein: CASRARDSLNSPLHF. The CDR3 DNA reads TGTGCCAGCAGAGCCCGGGACAGTCTTAATTCACCCCTCCACTTT.

As concerns this clone: The sample contains more than one DNA sequence encoding this CDR3. This chain joins TRBV18 and TRBJ2-1; D is unclear. The CDR3 extends over 12 amino acids. CDR1 and CDR2 from the germline V gene are KGHSH and LQKENI. Trimming stripped 2 bases from V and 8 bases from J, with 7 bases between. The CDR3 loop reads CASSPKGDEQFF. The CDR3 coding sequence is TGTGCCAGCTCACCAAAGGGCGATGAGCAGTTCTTC. Combining the CDR3 with reference TRBV18 and TRBJ2-1 gives the whole variable domain NAGVMQNPRHLVRRRGQEARLRCSPMKGHSHVYWYRQLPEEGLKFMVYLQKENIIDESGMPKERFSAEFPKEGPSILRIQQVVRGDSAAYFCASSPKGDEQFFGPGTRLTVL.